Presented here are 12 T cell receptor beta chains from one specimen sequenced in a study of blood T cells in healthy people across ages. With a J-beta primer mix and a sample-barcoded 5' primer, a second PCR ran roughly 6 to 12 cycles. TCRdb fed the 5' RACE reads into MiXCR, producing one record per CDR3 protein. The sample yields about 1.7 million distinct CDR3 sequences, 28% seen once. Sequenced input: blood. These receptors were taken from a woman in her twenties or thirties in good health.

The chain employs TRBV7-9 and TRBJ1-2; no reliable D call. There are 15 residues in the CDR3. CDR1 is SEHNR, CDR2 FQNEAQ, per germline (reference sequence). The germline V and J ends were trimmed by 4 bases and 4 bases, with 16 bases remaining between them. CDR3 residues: CASSSSRPGLYGYTF. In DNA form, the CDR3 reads TGTGCCAGCAGCTCCTCGCGCCCGGGTCTCTATGGCTACACCTTC.

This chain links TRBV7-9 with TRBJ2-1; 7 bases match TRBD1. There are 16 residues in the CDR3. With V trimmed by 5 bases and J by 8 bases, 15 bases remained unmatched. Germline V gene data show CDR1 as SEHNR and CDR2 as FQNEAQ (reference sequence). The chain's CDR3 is CASSPMTGRAVDEQFF. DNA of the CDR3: TGTGCCAGCAGCCCGATGACAGGGCGGGCGGTCGATGAGCAGTTCTTC.

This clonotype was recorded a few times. CDR3 sequence reads: CASRRTSGDGDTQYF. In DNA form, the CDR3 reads TGTGCCAGCAGGAGGACTAGCGGGGATGGAGATACGCAGTATTTT. This rearrangement joins TRBV6-1 to TRBJ2-3; 12 bases align to TRBD2. V lost 6 bases and J lost 5; bases outside the gene matches: 6. Per the germline V gene, CDR1 is MNHNS and CDR2 is SASEGT. The CDR3 runs to 15 residues.

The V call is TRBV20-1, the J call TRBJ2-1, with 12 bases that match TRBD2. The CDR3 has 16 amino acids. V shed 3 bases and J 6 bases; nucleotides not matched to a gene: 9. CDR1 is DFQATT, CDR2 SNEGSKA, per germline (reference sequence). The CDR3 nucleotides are TGCAGTGCTAGGGATATACTAGCGGGAGGCCGCAATGAGCAGTTCTTC. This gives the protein CSARDILAGGRNEQFF.

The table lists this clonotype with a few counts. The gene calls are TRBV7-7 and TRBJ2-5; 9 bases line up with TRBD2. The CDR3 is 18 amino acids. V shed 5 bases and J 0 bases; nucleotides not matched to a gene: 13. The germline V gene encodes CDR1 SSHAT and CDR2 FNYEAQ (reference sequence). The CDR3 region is CASSPIISSGVYQETQYF. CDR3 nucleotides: TGTGCCAGCAGCCCCATTATTTCTAGCGGGGTTTACCAAGAGACCCAGTACTTC.

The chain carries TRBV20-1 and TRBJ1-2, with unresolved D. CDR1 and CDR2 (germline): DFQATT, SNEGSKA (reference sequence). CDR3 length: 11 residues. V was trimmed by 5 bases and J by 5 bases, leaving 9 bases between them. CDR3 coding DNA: TGCAGTGCTCCCGACCCTTATGGCTACACCTTC. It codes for CSAPDPYGYTF.

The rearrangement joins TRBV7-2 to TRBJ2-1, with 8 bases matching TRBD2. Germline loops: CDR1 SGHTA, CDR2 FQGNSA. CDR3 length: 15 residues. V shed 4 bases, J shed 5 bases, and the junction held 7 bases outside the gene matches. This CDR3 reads CASSSGGGGNNEQFF. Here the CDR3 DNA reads TGTGCCAGCAGCTCCGGGGGGGGCGGCAACAATGAGCAGTTCTTC. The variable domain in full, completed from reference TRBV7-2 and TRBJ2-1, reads GAGVSQSPSNKVTEKGKDVELRCDPISGHTALYWYRQSLGQGLEFLIYFQGNSAPDKSGLPSDRFSAERTGGSVSTLTIQRTQQEDSAVYLCASSSGGGGNNEQFFGPGTRLTVL.

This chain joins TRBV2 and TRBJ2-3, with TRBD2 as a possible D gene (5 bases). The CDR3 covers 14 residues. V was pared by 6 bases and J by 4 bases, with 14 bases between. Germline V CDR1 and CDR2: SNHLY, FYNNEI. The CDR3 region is CASREWELADTQYF. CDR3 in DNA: TGTGCCAGCAGGGAATGGGAGTTGGCAGATACGCAGTATTTT.

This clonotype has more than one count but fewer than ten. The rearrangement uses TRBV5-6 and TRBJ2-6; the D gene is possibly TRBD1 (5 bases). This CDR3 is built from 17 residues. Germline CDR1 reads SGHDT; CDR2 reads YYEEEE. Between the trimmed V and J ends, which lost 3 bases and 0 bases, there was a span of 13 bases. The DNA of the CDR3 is TGTGCCAGCAGCTCCGCCCGACAGAGCTCTGGGGCCAACGTCCTGACTTTC. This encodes CASSSARQSSGANVLTF.

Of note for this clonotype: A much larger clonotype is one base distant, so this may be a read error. The CDR3, as DNA: TGTGCCGGCAGATCAACAGGGGGTAACTATGGCTACACCTTC. It translates to CAGRSTGGNYGYTF. The V and J genes are TRBV12-3 or TRBV12-4 and TRBJ1-2, with 8 bases that match TRBD1. The CDR3 loop spans 14 amino acids.

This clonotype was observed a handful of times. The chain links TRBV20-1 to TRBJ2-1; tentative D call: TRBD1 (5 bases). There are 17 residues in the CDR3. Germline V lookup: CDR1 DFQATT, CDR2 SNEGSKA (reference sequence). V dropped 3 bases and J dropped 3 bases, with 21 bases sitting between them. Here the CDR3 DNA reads TGCAGTGCTAGTTGCATCGGAAGGGGCGTGGACTACAATGAGCAGTTCTTC. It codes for CSASCIGRGVDYNEQFF.

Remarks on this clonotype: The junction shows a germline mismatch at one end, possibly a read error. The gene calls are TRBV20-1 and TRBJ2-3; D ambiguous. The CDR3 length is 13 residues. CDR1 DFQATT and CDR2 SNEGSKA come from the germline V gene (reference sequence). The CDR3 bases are TGCAATGCTCCTCCTAGTGATAAAGATACGCAGTATTTT. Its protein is CNAPPSDKDTQYF.